This is a list of T cell receptor beta chains from one sample in a study of blood T cell repertoires in COVID-19. TCRdb's table, derived via immunoSEQ multiplex PCR, lists solely in-frame clones and lacks some. The data hold over 150,000 clones, with under 90% observed a single time. The sequenced sample consisted of peripheral blood. The receptors come from an elderly woman with active or convalescent COVID-19. Both conserved end residues are part of each CDR3. Fields, in order: V gene, CDR3 protein.

TRBV9 CASSARDRVTGELFF
TRBV7-3 CASSLDAGGGEQYF
TRBV5-1 CASSLVSGGQETQYF
TRBV9 CASSVAPTAYNEQFF
TRBV6-5 CASSPLASGANVLTF
TRBV4-1 CASSQALAGGPKNIQYF
TRBV2 CASRGGGTEGGPQHF
TRBV29-1 CSVDTGGVNTEAFF
TRBV28 CASSARQGYGVHEQFF
TRBV14 CASSPPFTEAFF
TRBV7-9 CASSPLREARNEQFF
TRBV6-5 CASSESGTEAFF
TRBV19 CASSIVGDRGSVSHYGYTF
TRBV20-1 CSASNRGENYGYTF
TRBV7-8 CASSIINTEAFF
TRBV12-3/TRBV12-4 CASSRLAQETQYF
TRBV5-1 CASSLTTGASGELFF
TRBV3-1/TRBV3-2 CASSQARGGAKLFF
TRBV29-1 CSVNGDMNTEAFF
TRBV2 CASTLLGTGQETQYF
TRBV27 CASSLNLQGVAFF
TRBV6-5 CATAGGFEAFF
TRBV3-1/TRBV3-2 CASSPPTSGMYYEQYF
TRBV2 CASSGAVNTEAFF
TRBV30 CAWAIAGYSYEQYF
TRBV20-1 CSASDKFRDNSYEQYF
TRBV11-2 CASSLGAGPNTEAFF
TRBV7-9 CASSVGQLDGFGYTF
TRBV4-1 CASSLTEWNTQYF
TRBV19 CASGVTGGPSPQHF
TRBV18 CASSPRDSSLGQYF
TRBV12-5 CASGLSGDYSNQPQHF
TRBV5-8 CASSSRTGVYEQYF
TRBV6-1 CASSEGQANEKLFF
TRBV15 CATSIWEADNEQFF
TRBV18 CASSLAEVSEAFF
TRBV7-6 CASSRGGGRSGNTIYF
TRBV5-4 CASSLKQTTDTQYF
TRBV18 CASSPSRDRGNTIYF
TRBV29-1 CSVEGDRGPYYGYTF
TRBV2 CASRLGGSRESDTQYF
TRBV18 CASSRYRDDHGYTF
TRBV21-1 CASSPKGEMRAHTEAFF
TRBV20-1 CSASVPSGTYEQYF
TRBV15 CATSRDSGAGNTIYF
TRBV5-4 CASSLTGVSEKLFF
TRBV12-2 CASRFRLVFGDRGSLNTEAFF
TRBV18 CASSPQIQDSYGYTF
TRBV5-6 CASSFRGGWSYEQYF
TRBV28 CASSFDRGSTDTQYF
TRBV5-4 CASSPAGSGAYQETQYF
TRBV28 CASSLVRGASAKNIQYF
TRBV5-1 CASSLTGLNTEAFF
TRBV30 CASSNRGYGYTF
TRBV5-6 CASSRGTAPTF
TRBV11-3 CASSLDGRQGRTEAFF
TRBV5-8 CASSLTGGRGDTQYF
TRBV3-1/TRBV3-2 CASNHPSGSLNEQFF
TRBV28 CASGHLGGLAGGSSYEQYF